This T cell receptor beta chain stems from a study of blood T cells in healthy people across ages. The sample, around 9.9 milliliters of peripheral blood, was drawn from each donor. Extracted total RNA amounted to at least 6 micrograms for each sample. Trimming removed 5 bases from V and 5 bases from J, with 13 bases in between. Germline V gene lookup returns CDR1 SQVTM and CDR2 ANQGSEA. The CDR3 contains 12 residues. This clonotype was observed at least ten times. Its antigen is still unknown. Overall study results and limits: It was the long-lived donors that had more naive CD4+ cells and higher diversity than aged donors. Estimates of total diversity, which came from one million sequenced T cells, were considered to be underestimates.

It was with a sample-barcoded 5' primer and a J-beta primer mix that a second PCR of about 6 to 12 cycles was run. TCRdb redid the calling of the 5' RACE reads with MiXCR, one entry per CDR3 protein. The sample consists of about 1.5 million distinct CDR3 sequences, approximately 39% of them appearing once. Sequencing was carried out using blood. The chain has TRBV29-1 and TRBJ2-7; possibly TRBD2 for D (6 bases). The sequence was obtained from a woman between 18 and 29 years old in good health. The chain's CDR3 is CSVNGGAHEQYF. The DNA of the CDR3 is TGCAGCGTTAATGGAGGGGCCCACGAGCAGTACTTC.